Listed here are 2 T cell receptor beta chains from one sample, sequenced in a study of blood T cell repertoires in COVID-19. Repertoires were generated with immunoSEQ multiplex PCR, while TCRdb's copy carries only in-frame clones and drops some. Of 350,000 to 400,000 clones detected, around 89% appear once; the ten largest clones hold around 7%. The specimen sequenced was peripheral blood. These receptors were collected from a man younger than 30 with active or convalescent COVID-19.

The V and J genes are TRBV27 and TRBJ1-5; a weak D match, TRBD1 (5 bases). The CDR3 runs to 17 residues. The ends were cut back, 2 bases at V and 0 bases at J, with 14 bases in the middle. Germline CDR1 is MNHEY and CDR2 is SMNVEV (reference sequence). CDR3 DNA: TGTGCCAGCAGTTTACCAACAGGTGACCCTAGCAATCAGCCCCAGCATTTT. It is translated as CASSLPTGDPSNQPQHF.

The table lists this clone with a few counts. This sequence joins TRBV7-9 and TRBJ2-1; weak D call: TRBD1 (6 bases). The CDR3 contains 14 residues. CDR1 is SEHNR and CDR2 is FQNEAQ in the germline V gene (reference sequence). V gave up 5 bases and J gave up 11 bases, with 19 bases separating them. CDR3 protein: CASSIVVQGIQQFF. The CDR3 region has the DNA TGTGCCAGCAGCATAGTGGTACAGGGAATACAGCAGTTCTTC. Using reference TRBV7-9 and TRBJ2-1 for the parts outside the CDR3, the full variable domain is DTGVSQNPRHKITKRGQNVTFRCDPISEHNRLYWYRQTLGQGPEFLTYFQNEAQLEKSRLLSDRFSAERPKGSFSTLEIQRTEQGDSAMYLCASSIVVQGIQQFFGPGTRLTVL.